Listed below are T cell receptor beta chains from one sample, sequenced in a study of a mutant IDH1 vaccine in newly diagnosed glioma. Assay: immunoSEQ multiplex PCR; the TCRdb copy retains only in-frame clones and omits some. The repertoire holds about 40,000 clones, over 80% seen once, with about 2.3% in the top ten. Antigens for these TCRs are unknown. Sequenced here: PBMCs, sampled from a glioma patient whose treatment included an IDH1 peptide vaccine. The receptors come from a man between 40 and 49 years old with glioma. Both conserved end residues are part of each CDR3. D genes are given only for firm matches. Not every row has a clone size; where given, it reads once, few, many or a size class.

TGCGCCAGCAGCTTGAACACCCACGAGCAGTACTTC,CASSLNTHEQYF,TRBJ2-7,12,few,TRBV5-1,NA
TGTGCCAGCAGCCCTGGGGACATGAAGACCCAGTACTTC,CASSPGDMKTQYF,TRBJ2-5,13,NA,TRBV7-2,NA
TGTGCCAGCGGACGCGATTCGGGGGCCAACGTCCTGACTTTC,CASGRDSGANVLTF,TRBJ2-6,14,once,TRBV7-6,NA
TGTGCCAGCAGCCAAGTCATGGGTGGCTATGGCTACACCTTC,CASSQVMGGYGYTF,TRBJ1-2,14,NA,TRBV4-2,NA
TGTGCCAGCAGCTTAGGGCAGTCTTATCAACCCCAGCATTTT,CASSLGQSYQPQHF,TRBJ1-5,14,NA,TRBV7-9,NA
TGTGCCACCAGCAGAGATTGGGGCAGGGAGGGAGAGACCCAGTACTTC,CATSRDWGREGETQYF,TRBJ2-5,16,NA,TRBV15,TRBD2
TGCAGTTTGGGACCTCGAGAGACCCAGTACTTC,CSLGPRETQYF,TRBJ2-5,11,NA,TRBV20-1,NA
TGCAGCGTTAACGACAGAACTGGAAACACCATATATTTT,CSVNDRTGNTIYF,TRBJ1-3,13,NA,TRBV29-1,NA
TGTGCCAGCACCTTAGGGAACCAAGAGACCCAGTACTTC,CASTLGNQETQYF,TRBJ2-5,13,NA,TRBV5-6,NA
TGTGCCAGCAGCCAAGTGGACAGGGGCCAGCAGTACTTC,CASSQVDRGQQYF,TRBJ2-7,13,NA,TRBV14,TRBD1
TGTAGGACTAGCGGGTCCTACGAGCAGTACTTC,CRTSGSYEQYF,TRBJ2-7,11,NA,TRBV6-1,TRBD2
TGTGCCAGCAGCTTAGTCGGGCAGTACACTGAAGCTTTCTTT,CASSLVGQYTEAFF,TRBJ1-1,14,NA,TRBV7-2,NA
TGTGCCAGGAGCTCCTACGAGCAGTACTTC,CARSSYEQYF,TRBJ2-7,10,NA,TRBV19,NA
TGTGCCAGTAACGCAGGGCTGTCGGGGGCCAACGTCCTGACTTTC,CASNAGLSGANVLTF,TRBJ2-6,15,NA,TRBV19,NA
TGTGCCAGCCGAAGCTCCTACAATGAGCAGTTCTTC,CASRSSYNEQFF,TRBJ2-1,12,NA,TRBV28,NA
TGTGCCAGCAGCGCGCCCGGACTGGGGGCCTACAATGAGCAGTTCTTC,CASSAPGLGAYNEQFF,TRBJ2-1,16,NA,TRBV5-5,NA
TGTGCCAGCAGCCACCAGACAATACTAGCGGGAGATAACTACGAGCAGTACTTC,CASSHQTILAGDNYEQYF,TRBJ2-7,18,NA,TRBV4-2,TRBD2